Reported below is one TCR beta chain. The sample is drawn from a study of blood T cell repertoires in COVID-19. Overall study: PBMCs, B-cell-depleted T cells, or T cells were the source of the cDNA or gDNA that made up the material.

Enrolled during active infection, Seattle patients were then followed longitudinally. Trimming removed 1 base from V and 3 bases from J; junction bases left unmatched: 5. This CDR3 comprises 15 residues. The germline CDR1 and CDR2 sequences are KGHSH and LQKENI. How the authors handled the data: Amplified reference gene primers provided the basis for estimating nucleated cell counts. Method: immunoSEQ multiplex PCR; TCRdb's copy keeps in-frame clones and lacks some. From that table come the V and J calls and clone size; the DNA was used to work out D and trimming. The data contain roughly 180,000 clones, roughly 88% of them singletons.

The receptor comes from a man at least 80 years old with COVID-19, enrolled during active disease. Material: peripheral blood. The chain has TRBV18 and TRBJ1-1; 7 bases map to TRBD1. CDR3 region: CASSPRKQGYTEAFF. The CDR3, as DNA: TGTGCCAGCTCACCACGAAAACAGGGGTACACTGAAGCTTTCTTT.